This T cell receptor (beta chain) is from a study of blood T cell repertoires in COVID-19. Study-wide context: Sites across the United States, Italy and Spain contributed samples from acute and convalescent COVID-19. From T cells, B-cell-depleted T cells, or PBMCs came the material, which was cDNA or gDNA.

In the original analysis: The authors estimated nucleated cell counts from reference gene primer amplification. Profiling relied on immunoSEQ multiplex PCR, and the TCRdb table lists in-frame clones only, not all of them. V, J and clone size are taken as reported in that table, and D and trimming were inferred from the DNA itself. This table has approximately 70,000 clones, about 90% appearing once. Germline V gene sequence: CDR1 SGHTA, CDR2 FQGNSA. CDR3 length: 13 residues. Trimming pared 5 bases from V and 7 bases from J, leaving 12 bases between. The V gene is TRBV7-2, the J gene TRBJ1-5; D might be TRBD1 (6 bases). The receptor was isolated from a human donor in a cohort sampled during active COVID-19. The sequencing sample was made of peripheral blood. CDR3 nucleotides: TGTGCCAGCAGCCAATTCCAGGGGCAGCCCCAGCATTTT. This encodes CASSQFQGQPQHF.